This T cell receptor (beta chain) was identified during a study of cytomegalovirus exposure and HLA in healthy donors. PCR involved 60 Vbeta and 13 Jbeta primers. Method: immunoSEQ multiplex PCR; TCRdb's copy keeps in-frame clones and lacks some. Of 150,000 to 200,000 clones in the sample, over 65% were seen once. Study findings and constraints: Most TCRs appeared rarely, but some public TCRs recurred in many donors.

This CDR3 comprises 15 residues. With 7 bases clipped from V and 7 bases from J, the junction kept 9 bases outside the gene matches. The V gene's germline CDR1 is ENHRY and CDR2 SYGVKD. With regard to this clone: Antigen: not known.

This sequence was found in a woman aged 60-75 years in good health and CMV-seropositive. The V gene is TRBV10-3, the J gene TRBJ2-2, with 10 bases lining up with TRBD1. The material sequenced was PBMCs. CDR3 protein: CAITGQGGLYGELFF. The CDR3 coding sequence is TGTGCCATCACTGGACAGGGGGGACTTTACGGGGAGCTGTTTTTT.